The clone carrying this T cell receptor (beta chain) was recorded many times. What it binds is unknown. PBMCs were sourced from approximately 9 ml fresh peripheral blood. TCR beta CDR3 regions were amplified from RNA transcripts. The HTBI primer set drove a first-round RT-PCR of the TCR CDR3. TCRdb used MiXCR to reprocess the multiplex PCR reads, holding one entry per CDR3 protein. Among 500,000 to 750,000 distinct CDR3 sequences, 12% to 15% were seen once, and the ten largest hold 7% to 9%. The data stem from a study of T cells in Graves' hyperthyroidism and ophthalmopathy. Study-level results: A model of 13 V-J features distinguished ophthalmopathy from stable hyperthyroidism.

V lost 5 bases and J lost 5; bases outside the gene matches: 7. Germline assignment: CDR1 SGHKS and CDR2 YYEKEE (reference sequence). This CDR3 region has 14 residues. Sequenced material: blood. This TCR was recovered from a woman aged 18-35 years with Graves' ophthalmopathy. The chain recombines TRBV5-5 with TRBJ2-5; the match to TRBD2 covers 9 bases. CDR3 nucleotide sequence: TGTGCCAGCAGTAGCGGGAGCGGAGGGGAGACCCAGTACTTC. Protein: CASSSGSGGETQYF. The full variable domain, with the rest looked up from reference TRBV5-5 and TRBJ2-5, is DAGVTQSPTHLIKTRGQQVTLRCSPISGHKSVSWYQQVLGQGPQFIFQYYEKEERGRGNFPDRFSARQFPNYSSELNVNALLLGDSALYLCASSSGSGGETQYFGPGTRLLVL.